A selection of T cell receptor beta chains follows, all from one sample in a study of cytomegalovirus exposure and HLA in healthy donors. Generated by immunoSEQ multiplex PCR, the TCRdb table keeps only in-frame clones and is missing some. The repertoire holds 75,000 to 95,000 clones, with 60% to 85% as singletons. Sequenced material: PBMCs. The receptors here all came from a woman between 35 and 50 years old in good health and CMV-seropositive. Each CDR3 is given with its conserved first and last residue. D genes are given only for firm matches. Some rows have no size entry. The others give once, few or many, or a class for an expanded clone.

v_call: TRBV5-4; clone_size: .; d_call: .; j_call: TRBJ2-3; cdr3_aa: CASSLAYGDTQYF; cdr3_nt: TGTGCCAGCAGCTTGGCCTACGGGGATACGCAGTATTTT
v_call: TRBV5-4; clone_size: .; d_call: .; j_call: TRBJ1-3; cdr3_aa: CASSDRGNTIYF; cdr3_nt: TGTGCCAGCAGCGACAGGGGAAACACCATATATTTT
v_call: TRBV19; clone_size: .; d_call: .; j_call: TRBJ2-1; cdr3_aa: CASSIPGQLVEQFF; cdr3_nt: TGTGCCAGTAGTATCCCAGGCCAATTGGTTGAGCAGTTCTTC
v_call: TRBV6-1; clone_size: .; d_call: .; j_call: TRBJ2-2; cdr3_aa: CASKIEGGGTGELFF; cdr3_nt: TGTGCCAGCAAAATAGAGGGGGGAGGGACCGGGGAGCTGTTTTTT
v_call: TRBV4-3; clone_size: .; d_call: .; j_call: TRBJ2-3; cdr3_aa: CASSQVFGDTQYF; cdr3_nt: TGCGCCAGCAGCCAAGTTTTCGGTGATACGCAGTATTTT
v_call: TRBV5-6; clone_size: .; d_call: .; j_call: TRBJ2-7; cdr3_aa: CASSFGGFEQYF; cdr3_nt: TGTGCCAGCAGCTTTGGGGGCTTCGAGCAGTACTTC
v_call: TRBV5-6; clone_size: .; d_call: .; j_call: TRBJ2-7; cdr3_aa: CASSLNLARAYEQYF; cdr3_nt: TGTGCCAGCAGCTTGAATCTAGCGCGGGCCTACGAGCAGTACTTC
v_call: TRBV28; clone_size: .; d_call: TRBD2; j_call: TRBJ2-3; cdr3_aa: CASSTHSGSIPDTQYF; cdr3_nt: TGTGCCAGCAGTACCCATAGCGGGAGCATTCCAGATACGCAGTATTTT
v_call: TRBV4-1; clone_size: .; d_call: .; j_call: TRBJ1-6; cdr3_aa: CASSQGRRVRNSPLHF; cdr3_nt: TGCGCCAGCAGCCAAGGTCGGAGGGTGCGTAATTCACCCCTCCACTTT
v_call: TRBV4-3; clone_size: few; d_call: .; j_call: TRBJ2-1; cdr3_aa: CASSQGGAAYNEQFF; cdr3_nt: TGCGCCAGCAGCCAGGGCGGGGCTGCCTACAATGAGCAGTTCTTC
v_call: TRBV15; clone_size: few; d_call: .; j_call: TRBJ1-6; cdr3_aa: CATSRDLVQNNSPLHF; cdr3_nt: TGTGCCACCAGCAGAGATCTGGTACAGAATAATTCACCCCTCCACTTT
v_call: TRBV7-9; clone_size: .; d_call: .; j_call: TRBJ2-3; cdr3_aa: CASSGEGGSTDTQYF; cdr3_nt: TGTGCCAGCAGCGGAGAGGGGGGGTCCACAGATACGCAGTATTTT
v_call: TRBV5-1; clone_size: .; d_call: .; j_call: TRBJ2-7; cdr3_aa: CASSLQNSYEQYF; cdr3_nt: TGCGCCAGCAGCTTGCAGAACTCCTACGAGCAGTACTTC
v_call: TRBV7-2; clone_size: .; d_call: .; j_call: TRBJ2-7; cdr3_aa: CASSLGLVEQYF; cdr3_nt: TGTGCCAGCAGCTTAGGTTTAGTTGAGCAGTACTTC
v_call: TRBV7-8; clone_size: .; d_call: TRBD1; j_call: TRBJ2-7; cdr3_aa: CASSFLDRGYEQYF; cdr3_nt: TGTGCCAGCAGTTTCTTGGACAGGGGATACGAGCAGTACTTC
v_call: TRBV28; clone_size: few; d_call: .; j_call: TRBJ2-7; cdr3_aa: CASTDWRHEQYF; cdr3_nt: TGTGCCAGCACCGACTGGCGCCACGAGCAGTACTTC
v_call: TRBV5-6; clone_size: .; d_call: TRBD1; j_call: TRBJ1-5; cdr3_aa: CASSTGTGINQPQHF; cdr3_nt: TGTGCCAGCAGCACCGGGACAGGGATCAATCAGCCCCAGCATTTT
v_call: TRBV7-9; clone_size: .; d_call: .; j_call: TRBJ1-2; cdr3_aa: CASSLGAGLAHYGYTF; cdr3_nt: TGTGCCAGCAGCTTAGGTGCAGGGTTGGCCCACTATGGCTACACCTTC
v_call: TRBV7-2; clone_size: .; d_call: .; j_call: TRBJ2-1; cdr3_aa: CASSWGPNEQFF; cdr3_nt: TGTGCCAGCAGCTGGGGCCCCAATGAGCAGTTCTTC
v_call: TRBV18; clone_size: few; d_call: .; j_call: TRBJ1-5; cdr3_aa: CASSLGGEGQPQHF; cdr3_nt: TGTGCCAGCTCCCTCGGAGGGGAAGGTCAGCCCCAGCATTTT
v_call: TRBV29-1; clone_size: .; d_call: .; j_call: TRBJ2-7; cdr3_aa: CSVESNSGYEQYF; cdr3_nt: TGCAGCGTTGAGTCGAACAGCGGCTACGAGCAGTACTTC
v_call: TRBV5-4; clone_size: .; d_call: TRBD1; j_call: TRBJ2-2; cdr3_aa: CASSGQGTIGELFF; cdr3_nt: TGTGCCAGCAGCGGACAGGGTACGATCGGGGAGCTGTTTTTT
v_call: TRBV7-2; clone_size: once; d_call: .; j_call: TRBJ2-1; cdr3_aa: CASSFHDRYEQFF; cdr3_nt: TGTGCCAGCAGCTTTCATGACAGGTATGAGCAGTTCTTC
v_call: TRBV16; clone_size: once; d_call: TRBD2; j_call: TRBJ2-1; cdr3_aa: CASSSSPGLAGGPGRNEQFF; cdr3_nt: TGTGCCAGCAGCTCGAGCCCGGGACTAGCGGGAGGGCCTGGACGGAATGAGCAGTTCTTC
v_call: TRBV2; clone_size: .; d_call: TRBD1; j_call: TRBJ1-4; cdr3_aa: CASSEQGAMDNEKLFF; cdr3_nt: TGTGCCAGCAGTGAACAGGGGGCAATGGATAATGAAAAACTGTTTTTT
v_call: TRBV10-3; clone_size: few; d_call: TRBD1; j_call: TRBJ2-7; cdr3_aa: CAILGQGYEQYF; cdr3_nt: TGTGCCATCTTGGGACAGGGGTACGAGCAGTACTTC
v_call: TRBV7-2; clone_size: few; d_call: .; j_call: TRBJ2-3; cdr3_aa: CASSIQGISTDTQYF; cdr3_nt: TGTGCCAGCAGCATCCAGGGTATCTCCACAGATACGCAGTATTTT
v_call: TRBV5-1; clone_size: .; d_call: .; j_call: TRBJ2-5; cdr3_aa: CASSLVPTLGQETQYF; cdr3_nt: TGCGCCAGCAGCTTGGTTCCCACCCTCGGCCAAGAGACCCAGTACTTC
v_call: TRBV4-3; clone_size: few; d_call: .; j_call: TRBJ2-7; cdr3_aa: CASSQELVEVYEQYF; cdr3_nt: TGCGCCAGCAGCCAGGAACTAGTAGAGGTCTACGAGCAGTACTTC
v_call: TRBV15; clone_size: .; d_call: TRBD1; j_call: TRBJ2-7; cdr3_aa: CATSRAGTGAFYEQYF; cdr3_nt: TGTGCCACCAGCAGGGCCGGGACAGGCGCCTTCTACGAGCAGTACTTC
v_call: TRBV18; clone_size: once; d_call: TRBD1; j_call: TRBJ2-4; cdr3_aa: CASSHDRENIQYF; cdr3_nt: TGTGCCAGCTCACATGACAGGGAAAACATTCAGTACTTC
v_call: TRBV29-1; clone_size: .; d_call: TRBD2; j_call: TRBJ2-3; cdr3_aa: CSVDRLSGGSDTQYF; cdr3_nt: TGCAGCGTTGACAGGCTTAGCGGGGGGTCAGATACGCAGTATTTT
v_call: TRBV6-1; clone_size: few; d_call: TRBD2; j_call: TRBJ2-7; cdr3_aa: CASRGGTSASYEQYF; cdr3_nt: TGTGCCAGCAGGGGAGGGACTAGCGCCTCCTACGAGCAGTACTTC
v_call: TRBV2; clone_size: .; d_call: TRBD2; j_call: TRBJ2-7; cdr3_aa: CAIGLAGSYEQYF; cdr3_nt: TGTGCCATCGGACTAGCGGGGTCCTACGAGCAGTACTTC
v_call: TRBV10-3; clone_size: once; d_call: .; j_call: TRBJ2-3; cdr3_aa: CAISPSLDTQYF; cdr3_nt: TGTGCCATCAGTCCGAGTTTGGATACGCAGTATTTT
v_call: TRBV19; clone_size: .; d_call: .; j_call: TRBJ1-5; cdr3_aa: CASRGEYSNQPQHF; cdr3_nt: TGTGCCAGCCGGGGGGAGTATAGCAATCAGCCCCAGCATTTT
v_call: TRBV6-5; clone_size: .; d_call: .; j_call: TRBJ2-7; cdr3_aa: CASSPELYSSYEQYF; cdr3_nt: TGTGCCAGCAGCCCCGAATTGTATAGCTCCTACGAGCAGTACTTC
v_call: TRBV28; clone_size: .; d_call: .; j_call: TRBJ1-2; cdr3_aa: CASSPTLNSNYGYTF; cdr3_nt: TGTGCCAGCAGCCCTACCCTTAATTCTAACTATGGCTACACCTTC
v_call: TRBV6-4; clone_size: .; d_call: .; j_call: TRBJ2-1; cdr3_aa: CASSDSPESGRFEQFF; cdr3_nt: TGTGCCAGCAGTGACTCTCCCGAGTCCGGGAGATTTGAGCAGTTCTTC
v_call: TRBV10-3; clone_size: once; d_call: .; j_call: TRBJ1-4; cdr3_aa: CAISGRSGGTTNEKLFF; cdr3_nt: TGTGCCATCAGTGGGAGGTCAGGTGGTACAACTAATGAAAAACTGTTTTTT
v_call: TRBV7-8; clone_size: .; d_call: .; j_call: TRBJ2-3; cdr3_aa: CASSLNKRSFSRTDTQYF; cdr3_nt: TGTGCCAGCAGCTTAAATAAGAGGTCCTTTTCAAGGACAGATACGCAGTATTTT
v_call: TRBV27; clone_size: once; d_call: TRBD2; j_call: TRBJ2-7; cdr3_aa: CASSFAGATAYEQYF; cdr3_nt: TGTGCCAGCAGTTTTGCGGGAGCTACAGCCTACGAGCAGTACTTC
v_call: TRBV11-3; clone_size: .; d_call: TRBD2; j_call: TRBJ2-2; cdr3_aa: CASSQGLAGITGELFF; cdr3_nt: TGTGCCAGCAGCCAAGGACTAGCGGGTATCACCGGGGAGCTGTTTTTT
v_call: TRBV19; clone_size: few; d_call: TRBD2; j_call: TRBJ2-5; cdr3_aa: CASSMGLAGSQETQYF; cdr3_nt: TGTGCCAGTAGTATGGGACTAGCGGGTTCACAAGAGACCCAGTACTTC
v_call: TRBV7-9; clone_size: .; d_call: .; j_call: TRBJ2-3; cdr3_aa: CASSPAGRDTDTQYF; cdr3_nt: TGTGCCAGCAGCCCCGCGGGCCGGGACACAGATACGCAGTATTTT
v_call: TRBV6-6; clone_size: .; d_call: TRBD1; j_call: TRBJ1-3; cdr3_aa: CASSFDRGPNTIYF; cdr3_nt: TGTGCCAGCAGTTTCGACAGGGGGCCAAACACCATATATTTT
v_call: TRBV9; clone_size: .; d_call: .; j_call: TRBJ1-3; cdr3_aa: CASSPQDSSGNTIYF; cdr3_nt: TGTGCCAGCAGCCCCCAAGACAGCTCTGGAAACACCATATATTTT
v_call: TRBV29-1; clone_size: .; d_call: TRBD2; j_call: TRBJ2-7; cdr3_aa: CSVAGLAGAAYEQYF; cdr3_nt: TGCAGCGTTGCTGGACTAGCGGGAGCAGCCTACGAGCAGTACTTC
v_call: TRBV7-2; clone_size: few; d_call: TRBD1; j_call: TRBJ2-3; cdr3_aa: CASSLRTGTDTQYF; cdr3_nt: TGTGCCAGCAGCTTACGGACAGGGACAGATACGCAGTATTTT
v_call: TRBV29-1; clone_size: .; d_call: .; j_call: TRBJ2-3; cdr3_aa: CSVEDPAGAFTDTQYF; cdr3_nt: TGCAGCGTTGAAGATCCAGCGGGCGCCTTCACAGATACGCAGTATTTT
v_call: TRBV7-3; clone_size: .; d_call: .; j_call: TRBJ2-3; cdr3_aa: CASSSGTSRTDTQYF; cdr3_nt: TGTGCCAGCAGCTCAGGGACTTCGCGCACAGATACGCAGTATTTT
v_call: TRBV9; clone_size: .; d_call: TRBD2; j_call: TRBJ2-2; cdr3_aa: CASSPRSASGLSELFF; cdr3_nt: TGTGCCAGCAGCCCTCGTTCAGCTAGCGGCCTCTCGGAGCTGTTTTTT
v_call: TRBV7-3; clone_size: many; d_call: TRBD1; j_call: TRBJ2-1; cdr3_aa: CASSLRTGRRFF; cdr3_nt: TGTGCCAGCAGCCTAAGGACAGGGCGGAGGTTCTTC
v_call: TRBV4-1; clone_size: few; d_call: .; j_call: TRBJ1-2; cdr3_aa: CASSPSGGHGYTF; cdr3_nt: TGCGCCAGCAGCCCCTCGGGGGGACATGGCTACACCTTC
v_call: TRBV18; clone_size: .; d_call: .; j_call: TRBJ1-2; cdr3_aa: CASSPLSQTNYGYTF; cdr3_nt: TGTGCCAGCTCACCACTATCCCAGACTAACTATGGCTACACCTTC
v_call: TRBV19; clone_size: .; d_call: .; j_call: TRBJ1-5; cdr3_aa: CASSPGRANNQPQHF; cdr3_nt: TGTGCCAGTAGCCCTGGGAGGGCCAACAATCAGCCCCAGCATTTT
v_call: TRBV7-2; clone_size: .; d_call: .; j_call: TRBJ1-1; cdr3_aa: CASSLGAITEAFF; cdr3_nt: TGTGCCAGCAGCTTAGGGGCGATCACTGAAGCTTTCTTT
v_call: TRBV7-8; clone_size: .; d_call: TRBD1; j_call: TRBJ2-2; cdr3_aa: CASSFDRVRPPIYTGELFF; cdr3_nt: TGTGCCAGCAGCTTTGACAGGGTTCGGCCACCTATATACACCGGGGAGCTGTTTTTT
v_call: TRBV9; clone_size: .; d_call: TRBD2; j_call: TRBJ2-2; cdr3_aa: CASSVDADLADHGELFF; cdr3_nt: TGTGCCAGCAGCGTGGATGCGGATCTAGCGGATCACGGGGAGCTGTTTTTT